This T cell receptor beta chain came from a study of blood T cells in healthy people across ages. General study points: PBMCs that were unsorted prevented a conclusive naive versus antigen-experienced comparison.

Looked up from germline, CDR1 is SGHTA and CDR2 is FQGNSA. Trimming removed 5 bases from V and 3 bases from J; junction bases left unmatched: 7. This CDR3 spans 14 amino acids. PCR was performed a second time for about 6 to 11 cycles using a sample-barcoded 5' primer and a J-beta primer mix. TCRdb recomputed calls from the 5' RACE reads with MiXCR, one row per CDR3 protein. The repertoire has about 970,000 distinct CDR3 sequences, 45% to 60% of them found once; the top ten carry about 22%. With respect to this clonotype: As yet, its antigen is unknown.

Healthy Caucasians from Russia aged roughly 6 to 90 served as donors. Researchers isolated at least 6.5 million PBMCs per sample. The TCR sequence derives from a woman in her sixties or seventies in good health. Sequencing was done on a sample of blood. The chain combines TRBV7-2 with TRBJ2-7; 7 bases are a match to TRBD1. CDR3 residues: CASSQQGIGYEQYF. CDR3 DNA sequence: TGTGCCAGCAGCCAACAGGGGATTGGCTACGAGCAGTACTTC.